Reported below is one T cell receptor (beta chain). As yet, its antigen is unknown. This sample was taken from a study of shared clonotypes between healthy human individuals. Study-level findings and limits: Among the subsets, naive ones generally showed larger estimated richness than memory ones.

The ends were cut back, 4 bases at V and 6 bases at J, with 11 bases in the middle. CDR1 MNHNY and CDR2 SVGAGI come from the germline V gene (reference sequence). The CDR3 is 13 amino acids. The genomic DNA of each subset was split evenly across several immunoSEQ plates. Roughly 30,000 T cell genomes (approximately 0.2 ug DNA) went into each sorted-subset replicate. Sequencing was performed with immunoSEQ multiplex PCR; in TCRdb, only in-frame clones are kept and a portion is missing. Of about 320,000 clones in the sample, around 86% were seen once. Sequencing used memory CD8+ T cells sorted from blood. Subset noted: CD45RO+ cells pooled with CCR7-negative TemRA cells. This clonotype was obtained from a man between 18 and 29 years old in good health. The chain has TRBV6-6 and TRBJ2-3; D may be TRBD1 (5 bases). The CDR3 loop is CASSSLGLDTQYF. CDR3 sequence (DNA): TGTGCCAGCAGTTCCTTGGGGCTGGATACGCAGTATTTT.